A single sample gave rise to the 18 T cell receptor beta chains below, sequenced in a study of cytomegalovirus exposure and HLA in healthy donors. Researchers ran the PCR with 60 Vbeta and 13 Jbeta primers. The repertoire was sequenced with immunoSEQ multiplex PCR; TCRdb's copy has only in-frame clones and lacks some. This sample yields about 110,000 clones, of which roughly 68% are seen a single time; roughly 2.4% belongs to the top ten. Input material: PBMCs. The receptor source for this set is a woman aged 25 to 39 in good health and CMV-seronegative.

The J gene is TRBJ1-5, the V gene TRBV28, with 8 bases lining up with TRBD1. The junction had 10 bases not matched to a gene; V was cut back by 3 bases and J by 6 bases. CDR3 size: 16 residues. CDR1 and CDR2 from the germline V gene are MDHEN and SYDVKM. The CDR3 here is CASSLGGQGGLQPQHF. The CDR3 nucleotides read TGTGCCAGCAGTTTGGGAGGACAGGGAGGTCTTCAGCCCCAGCATTTT. The whole variable domain, filled in from reference TRBV28 and TRBJ1-5, reads DVKVTQSSRYLVKRTGEKVFLECVQDMDHENMFWYRQDPGLGLRLIYFSYDVKMKEKGDIPEGYSVSREKKERFSLILESASTNQTSMYLCASSLGGQGGLQPQHFGDGTRLSIL.

The chain joins TRBV28 to TRBJ1-2; D unresolved. The V and J ends lost 3 bases and 6 bases respectively, with 5 bases between them. This CDR3 is 11 amino acids long. Germline assignment: CDR1 MDHEN and CDR2 SYDVKM. The CDR3 DNA reads as TGTGCCAGCAGTTTCGGGGATGGCTACACCTTC. Translated: CASSFGDGYTF.

This clone was picked up a small number of times. The chain combines TRBV6-6 with TRBJ1-4, with D perhaps TRBD1 (6 bases). Germline CDR1 and CDR2: MNHNY and SVGAGI (reference sequence). V was shortened by 4 bases and J by 4 bases, with 13 bases between the two germline ends. The CDR3 extends over 15 amino acids. The CDR3: CASSSQGRGNEKLFF. As DNA, the CDR3 is TGTGCCAGCAGTTCTCAGGGGAGGGGTAATGAAAAACTGTTTTTT.

The gene calls are TRBV19 and TRBJ2-7; D is perhaps TRBD1 (5 bases). The germline CDR1 and CDR2 sequences are LNHDA and SQIVND (reference sequence). This CDR3 has 14 amino acids. V was cut by 5 bases and J by 2 bases, with 13 bases left in between. The CDR3 DNA reads TGTGCCAGTAGTTCCCCGACAGCTCCCTACGAGCAGTACTTC. This translates into CASSSPTAPYEQYF. Drawing the rest from reference TRBV19 and TRBJ2-7, the complete variable domain is DGGITQSPKYLFRKEGQNVTLSCEQNLNHDAMYWYRQDPGQGLRLIYYSQIVNDFQKGDIAEGYSVSREKKESFPLTVTSAQKNPTAFYLCASSSPTAPYEQYFGPGTRLTVT.

J is TRBJ2-3 and V is TRBV14; D uncertain. This CDR3 contains 12 residues. The germline V gene has CDR1 SGHDN and CDR2 FVKESK. Trimming removed 4 bases from V and 4 bases from J, with 6 bases in between. Written as DNA, the CDR3 is TGTGCCAGCAGCCCCCATTCAGATACGCAGTATTTT. Its translation: CASSPHSDTQYF.

This chain links TRBV6-1 with TRBJ1-2; 8 bases map to TRBD1. This CDR3 is built from 13 residues. The V segment lost 2 bases and the J segment 7 bases; nucleotides outside the gene matches: 3. CDR1 and CDR2 from the germline V gene are MNHNS and SASEGT. The DNA for the CDR3 is TGTGCCAGCAGTGAAAGGACAGGGAGTGGCTACACCTTC. Its translation: CASSERTGSGYTF.

This clone appeared a few times. This chain uses TRBV7-9 with TRBJ1-3, with 9 bases identical to TRBD1. CDR1 and CDR2 from the germline V gene are SEHNR and FQNEAQ (reference sequence). The CDR3 covers 16 residues. Trimming removed 4 bases from V and 0 bases from J; junction bases left unmatched: 4. The CDR3 is CASSSGTGTSGNTIYF. CDR3 nucleotide sequence: TGTGCCAGCAGCTCAGGGACAGGGACCTCTGGAAACACCATATATTTT.

The chain carries TRBV28 and TRBJ2-7; D gene unclear. Germline CDR1 reads MDHEN; CDR2 reads SYDVKM. V lost 6 bases and J 0 bases, leaving 12 bases between the germline ends. The CDR3 has 14 amino acids. The CDR3 protein is CASRDQVLSYEQYF. The CDR3, as DNA: TGTGCCAGCAGGGATCAGGTTCTCTCCTACGAGCAGTACTTC. The complete variable domain, with remaining parts taken from reference TRBV28 and TRBJ2-7, reads DVKVTQSSRYLVKRTGEKVFLECVQDMDHENMFWYRQDPGLGLRLIYFSYDVKMKEKGDIPEGYSVSREKKERFSLILESASTNQTSMYLCASRDQVLSYEQYFGPGTRLTVT.

This clone was counted a few times. The chain carries TRBV5-6 and TRBJ2-5; 10 positions match TRBD1. Looked up from germline, CDR1 is SGHDT and CDR2 is YYEEEE. V trimming: 0 bases; J trimming: 4 bases; junction bases outside the gene matches: 9. This CDR3 is 17 amino acids long. CDR3 in amino acids: CASSLGPGRTGGETQYF. CDR3 bases: TGTGCCAGCAGCTTGGGGCCGGGCCGGACAGGGGGAGAGACCCAGTACTTC.

This sequence joins TRBV27 and TRBJ1-5; 7 positions match TRBD1. Germline V gene lookup returns CDR1 MNHEY and CDR2 SMNVEV (reference sequence). Unmatched junction bases numbered 25, after V lost 7 bases and J lost 1 base. CDR3 length: 21 amino acids. CDR3 nucleotide sequence: TGTGCCAGCATCTCGGGGGGGGACAGCCCTGAGACAGGAGTCAGCAATCAGCCCCAGCATTTT. Translating gives CASISGGDSPETGVSNQPQHF.

In this sample, this clone turned up a few times. The V gene is TRBV11-2, the J gene TRBJ2-1; D is perhaps TRBD2 (5 bases). The CDR3 extends over 12 amino acids. Trimming left V 3 bases short and J 10 bases short, with 10 bases between. Looked up from germline, CDR1 is SGHAT and CDR2 is FQNNGV. This CDR3 is CASSFYPGEQFF. In nucleotides, the CDR3 is TGTGCCAGCAGCTTTTACCCGGGAGAGCAGTTCTTC.

The CDR3 DNA is TGTGCCAGCAGTTACGAGACAGGGGGCACGGAGACCCAGTACTTC. It yields the protein CASSYETGGTETQYF. The V call is TRBV6-8, the J call TRBJ2-5, with 10 bases that match TRBD1. Germline V CDR1 and CDR2: MNHGY, SAAAGT. Unmatched junction bases numbered 5, after V lost 2 bases and J lost 5 bases. The length of the CDR3 is 15 residues.

This chain connects TRBV6-5 to TRBJ1-1; 7 nucleotides agree with TRBD1. V shed 7 bases and J 4 bases; nucleotides not matched to a gene: 12. CDR1 and CDR2 (germline): MNHEY, SVGAGI. CDR3 size: 15 residues. The CDR3 DNA follows: TGTGCCAGCATTACCGCCCAGGGGGGAAGCACTGAAGCTTTCTTT. It codes for CASITAQGGSTEAFF.

V is TRBV6-5 and J is TRBJ2-7; D not certain. The germline V gene has CDR1 MNHEY and CDR2 SVGAGI. The length of the CDR3 is 16 residues. Trimming shortened V by 0 bases and J by 2 bases, and 14 bases separated the two germline ends. As DNA, the CDR3 is TGTGCCAGCAGTTACTCGCGGCTAACCGGTACCTACGAGCAGTACTTC. This gives the protein CASSYSRLTGTYEQYF.

This chain connects TRBV6-6 to TRBJ2-7; D ambiguous. This CDR3 region has 14 residues. V dropped 2 bases and J dropped 7 bases, with 15 bases sitting between them. The germline V gene encodes CDR1 MNHNY and CDR2 SVGAGI (reference sequence). In DNA form, the CDR3 reads TGTGCCAGCAGTTACGTTCATAGTGAATCTGAGCAGTACTTC. Protein product: CASSYVHSESEQYF.

This rearrangement joins TRBV19 to TRBJ2-3; 9 positions agree with TRBD2. With V trimmed by 6 bases and J by 4 bases, 8 bases remained unmatched. Germline lookup yields CDR1 LNHDA and CDR2 SQIVND (reference sequence). This CDR3 has 15 amino acids. The CDR3 DNA reads TGTGCCAGTAGGGGGTCTAGCGGGATGGCAGATACGCAGTATTTT. Protein product: CASRGSSGMADTQYF.

The chain combines TRBV2 with TRBJ2-2; TRBD1 agrees at 12 bases. The CDR3 runs to 15 residues. V lost 5 bases and J lost 5; bases outside the gene matches: 3. Germline V gene lookup returns CDR1 SNHLY and CDR2 FYNNEI. The CDR3 is CASSPGQGATGELFF. DNA of the CDR3: TGTGCCAGCAGTCCGGGACAGGGGGCGACCGGGGAGCTGTTTTTT.

The rearrangement uses TRBV2 and TRBJ2-3; 9 bases align to TRBD2. Germline V gene data show CDR1 as SNHLY and CDR2 as FYNNEI. With 1 base clipped from V and 5 bases from J, the junction kept 7 bases outside the gene matches. The CDR3 is 16 residues long. The CDR3 region is CASSEGGGLAGDTQYF. The CDR3 nucleotides read TGTGCCAGCAGTGAAGGTGGGGGACTAGCCGGAGATACGCAGTATTTT.